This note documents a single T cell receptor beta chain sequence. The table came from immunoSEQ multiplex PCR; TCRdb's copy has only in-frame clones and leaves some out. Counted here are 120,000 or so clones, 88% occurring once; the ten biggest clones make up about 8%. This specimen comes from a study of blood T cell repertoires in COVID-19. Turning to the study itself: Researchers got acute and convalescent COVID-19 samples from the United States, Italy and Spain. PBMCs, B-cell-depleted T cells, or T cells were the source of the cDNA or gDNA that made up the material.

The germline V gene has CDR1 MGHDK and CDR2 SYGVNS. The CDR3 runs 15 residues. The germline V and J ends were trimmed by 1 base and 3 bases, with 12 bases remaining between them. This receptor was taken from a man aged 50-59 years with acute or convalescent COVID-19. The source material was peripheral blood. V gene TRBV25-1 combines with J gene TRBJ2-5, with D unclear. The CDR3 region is CASSESRRWEETQYF. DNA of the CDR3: TGTGCCAGCAGTGAATCTAGACGGTGGGAAGAGACCCAGTACTTC. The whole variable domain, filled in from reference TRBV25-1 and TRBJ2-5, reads EADIYQTPRYLVIGTGKKITLECSQTMGHDKMYWYQQDPGMELHLIHYSYGVNSTEKGDLSSESTVSRIRTEHFPLTLESARPSHTSQYLCASSESRRWEETQYFGPGTRLLVL.